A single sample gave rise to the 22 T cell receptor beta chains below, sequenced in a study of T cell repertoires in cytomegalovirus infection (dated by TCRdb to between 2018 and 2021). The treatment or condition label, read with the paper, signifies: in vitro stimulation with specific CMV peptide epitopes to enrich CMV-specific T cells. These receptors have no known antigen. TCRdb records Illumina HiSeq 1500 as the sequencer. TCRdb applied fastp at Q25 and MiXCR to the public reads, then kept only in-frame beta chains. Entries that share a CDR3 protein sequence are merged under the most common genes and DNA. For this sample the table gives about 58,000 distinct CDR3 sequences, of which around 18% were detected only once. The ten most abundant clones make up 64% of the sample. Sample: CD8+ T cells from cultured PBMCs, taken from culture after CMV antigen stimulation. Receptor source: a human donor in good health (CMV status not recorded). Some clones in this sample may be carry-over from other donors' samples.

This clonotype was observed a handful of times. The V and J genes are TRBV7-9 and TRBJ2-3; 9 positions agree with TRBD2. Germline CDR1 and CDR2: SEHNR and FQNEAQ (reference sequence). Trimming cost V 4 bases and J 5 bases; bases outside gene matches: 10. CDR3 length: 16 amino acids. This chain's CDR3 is CASSYLAGVVKDTQYF. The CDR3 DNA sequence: TGTGCCAGCAGCTACTTAGCGGGAGTAGTTAAAGATACGCAGTATTTT. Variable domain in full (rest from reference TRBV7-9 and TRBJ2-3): DTGVSQNPRHKITKRGQNVTFRCDPISEHNRLYWYRQTLGQGPEFLTYFQNEAQLEKSRLLSDRFSAERPKGSFSTLEIQRTEQGDSAMYLCASSYLAGVVKDTQYFGPGTRLTVL.

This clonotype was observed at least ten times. This CDR3 is CASSLGTGEAFF. In DNA form, the CDR3 reads TGTGCCAGCAGCTTAGGGACAGGTGAAGCTTTCTTT. This chain joins TRBV5-6 and TRBJ1-1, with TRBD1 matching 8 bases. The J segment lost 7 bases and the V segment lost 2 bases, leaving 1 base of the junction unmatched. Germline V gene data show CDR1 as SGHDT and CDR2 as YYEEEE. The CDR3 loop spans 12 amino acids. The full variable domain, its missing parts supplied by reference TRBV5-6 and TRBJ1-1, is DAGVTQSPTHLIKTRGQQVTLRCSPKSGHDTVSWYQQALGQGPQFIFQYYEEEERQRGNFPDRFSGHQFPNYSSELNVNALLLGDSALYLCASSLGTGEAFFGQGTRLTVV.

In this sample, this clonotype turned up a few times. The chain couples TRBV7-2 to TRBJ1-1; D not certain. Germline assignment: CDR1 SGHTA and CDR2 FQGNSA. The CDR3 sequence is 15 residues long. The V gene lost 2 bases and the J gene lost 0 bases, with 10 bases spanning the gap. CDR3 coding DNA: TGTGCCAGCAGCTTACACCGAACAATGAACACTGAAGCTTTCTTT. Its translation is CASSLHRTMNTEAFF.

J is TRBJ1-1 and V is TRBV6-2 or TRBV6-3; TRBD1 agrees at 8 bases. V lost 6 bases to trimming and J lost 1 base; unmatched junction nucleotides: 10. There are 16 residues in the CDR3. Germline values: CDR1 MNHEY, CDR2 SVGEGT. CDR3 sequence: CASSLLTGTGNTEAFF. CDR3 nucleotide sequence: TGTGCCAGCAGCCTCTTGACCGGGACAGGGAACACTGAAGCTTTCTTT.

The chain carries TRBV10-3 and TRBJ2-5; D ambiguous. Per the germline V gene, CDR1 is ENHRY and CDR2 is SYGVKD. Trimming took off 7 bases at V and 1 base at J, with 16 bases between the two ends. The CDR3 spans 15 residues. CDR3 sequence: CAIKGSDTLQETQYF. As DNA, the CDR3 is TGTGCCATCAAGGGCAGCGATACCCTCCAAGAGACCCAGTACTTC.

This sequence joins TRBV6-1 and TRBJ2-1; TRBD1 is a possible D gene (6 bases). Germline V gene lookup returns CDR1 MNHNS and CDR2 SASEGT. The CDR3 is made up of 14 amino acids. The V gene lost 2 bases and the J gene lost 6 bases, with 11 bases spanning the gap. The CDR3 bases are TGTGCCAGCAGTGAACCCGGGACACTCAATGAGCAGTTCTTC. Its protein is CASSEPGTLNEQFF.

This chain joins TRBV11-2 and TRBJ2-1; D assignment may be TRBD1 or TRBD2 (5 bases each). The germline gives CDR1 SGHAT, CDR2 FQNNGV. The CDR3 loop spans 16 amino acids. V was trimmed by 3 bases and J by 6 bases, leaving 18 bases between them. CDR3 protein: CASSLGRGGPANEQFF. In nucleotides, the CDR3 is TGTGCCAGCAGCTTGGGCCGGGGCGGACCAGCCAATGAGCAGTTCTTC. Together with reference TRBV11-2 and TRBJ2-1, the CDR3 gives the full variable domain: EAGVAQSPRYKIIEKRQSVAFWCNPISGHATLYWYQQILGQGPKLLIQFQNNGVVDDSQLPKDRFSAERLKGVDSTLKIQPAKLEDSAVYLCASSLGRGGPANEQFFGPGTRLTVL.

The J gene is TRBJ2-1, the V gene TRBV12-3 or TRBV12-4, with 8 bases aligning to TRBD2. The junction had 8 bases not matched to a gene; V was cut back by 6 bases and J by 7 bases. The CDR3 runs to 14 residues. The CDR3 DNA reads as TGTGCCAGCAGAGGCGGGGGGCATTATAATGAGCAGTTCTTC. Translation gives CASRGGGHYNEQFF.

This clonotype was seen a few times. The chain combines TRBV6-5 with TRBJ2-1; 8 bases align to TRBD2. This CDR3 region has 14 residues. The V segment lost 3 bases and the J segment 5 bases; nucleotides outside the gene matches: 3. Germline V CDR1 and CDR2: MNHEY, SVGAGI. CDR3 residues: CASSYSGANNEQFF. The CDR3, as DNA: TGTGCCAGCAGTTATAGCGGGGCCAACAATGAGCAGTTCTTC.

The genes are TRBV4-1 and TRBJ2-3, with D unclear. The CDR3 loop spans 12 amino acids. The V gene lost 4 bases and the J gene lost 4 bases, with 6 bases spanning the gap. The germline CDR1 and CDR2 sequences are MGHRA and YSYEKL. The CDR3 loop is CASSLVADTQYF. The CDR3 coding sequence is TGCGCCAGCAGCCTAGTGGCAGATACGCAGTATTTT.

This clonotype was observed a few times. CDR3: CASSPTPGTAYEQYF. CDR3 DNA sequence: TGTGCCAGCAGCCCAACCCCCGGGACAGCCTACGAGCAGTACTTC. The rearrangement uses TRBV7-2 and TRBJ2-7, with TRBD1 matching over 7 bases. The trim removed 5 bases at V and 2 bases at J, leaving 9 bases unmatched. Germline V gene data show CDR1 as SGHTA and CDR2 as FQGNSA. The CDR3 sequence is 15 residues long.

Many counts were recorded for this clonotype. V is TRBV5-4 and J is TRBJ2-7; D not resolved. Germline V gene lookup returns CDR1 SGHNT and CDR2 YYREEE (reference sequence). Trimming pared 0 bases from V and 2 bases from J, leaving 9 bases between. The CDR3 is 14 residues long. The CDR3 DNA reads TGTGCCAGCAGCTTGGATCGACAAACCTACGAGCAGTACTTC. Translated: CASSLDRQTYEQYF. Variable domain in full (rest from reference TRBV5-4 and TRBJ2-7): ETGVTQSPTHLIKTRGQQVTLRCSSQSGHNTVSWYQQALGQGPQFIFQYYREEENGRGNFPPRFSGLQFPNYSSELNVNALELDDSALYLCASSLDRQTYEQYFGPGTRLTVT.

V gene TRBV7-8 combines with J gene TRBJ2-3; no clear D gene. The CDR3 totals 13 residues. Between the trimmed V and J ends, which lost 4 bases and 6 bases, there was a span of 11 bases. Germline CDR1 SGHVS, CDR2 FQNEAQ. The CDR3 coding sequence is TGTGCCAGCAGCTCCCCCATGGGGGATACGCAGTATTTT. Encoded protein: CASSSPMGDTQYF.

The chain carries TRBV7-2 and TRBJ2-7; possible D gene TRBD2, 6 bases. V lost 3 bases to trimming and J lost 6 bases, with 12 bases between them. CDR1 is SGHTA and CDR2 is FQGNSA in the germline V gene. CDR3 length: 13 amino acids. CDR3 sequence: CASSFGGTGEQYF. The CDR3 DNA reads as TGTGCCAGCAGCTTTGGGGGGACGGGCGAGCAGTACTTC.

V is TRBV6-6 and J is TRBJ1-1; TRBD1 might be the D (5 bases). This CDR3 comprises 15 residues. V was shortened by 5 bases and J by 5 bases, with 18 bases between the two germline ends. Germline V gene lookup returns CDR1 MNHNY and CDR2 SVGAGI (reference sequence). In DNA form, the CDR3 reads TGTGCCAGCAGTGACCGTTTTGGGGGGAGGACTGAAGCTTTCTTT. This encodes CASSDRFGGRTEAFF.

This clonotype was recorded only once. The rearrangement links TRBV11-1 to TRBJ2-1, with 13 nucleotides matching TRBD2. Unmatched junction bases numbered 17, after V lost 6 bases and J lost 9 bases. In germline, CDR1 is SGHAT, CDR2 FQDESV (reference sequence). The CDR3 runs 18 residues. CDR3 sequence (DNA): TGTGCCAGCAGTCCCCTCGGACCGGGACTAGCGGGATTATCTGAGCAGTTCTTC. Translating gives CASSPLGPGLAGLSEQFF. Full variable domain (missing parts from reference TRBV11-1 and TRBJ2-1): EAEVAQSPRYKITEKSQAVAFWCDPISGHATLYWYRQILGQGPELLVQFQDESVVDDSQLPKDRFSAERLKGVDSTLKIQPAELGDSAMYLCASSPLGPGLAGLSEQFFGPGTRLTVL.

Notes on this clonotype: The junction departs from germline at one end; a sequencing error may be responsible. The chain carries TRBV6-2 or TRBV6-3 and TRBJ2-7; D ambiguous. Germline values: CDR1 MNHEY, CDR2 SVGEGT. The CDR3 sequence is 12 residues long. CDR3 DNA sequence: TGTGCCCGCAGTTATGCGGACGACGAGCAGTACTTC. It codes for CARSYADDEQYF.

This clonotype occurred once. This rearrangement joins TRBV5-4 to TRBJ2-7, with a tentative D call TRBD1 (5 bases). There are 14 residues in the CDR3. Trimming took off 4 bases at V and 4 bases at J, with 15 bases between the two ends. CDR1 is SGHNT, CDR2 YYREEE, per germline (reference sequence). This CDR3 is CASSVTEASYEQYF. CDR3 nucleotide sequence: TGTGCCAGCAGCGTGACAGAGGCTAGTTACGAGCAGTACTTC. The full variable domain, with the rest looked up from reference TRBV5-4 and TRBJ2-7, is ETGVTQSPTHLIKTRGQQVTLRCSSQSGHNTVSWYQQALGQGPQFIFQYYREEENGRGNFPPRFSGLQFPNYSSELNVNALELDDSALYLCASSVTEASYEQYFGPGTRLTVT.

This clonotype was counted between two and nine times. The CDR3 sequence is CASSVDPREQYF. Written as DNA, the CDR3 is TGTGCCAGCAGTGTCGACCCTCGGGAGCAGTACTTC. This chain connects TRBV6-8 to TRBJ2-7, with D unresolved. Germline values: CDR1 MNHGY, CDR2 SAAAGT. The length of the CDR3 is 12 residues. V dropped 5 bases and J dropped 7 bases, with 12 bases sitting between them.

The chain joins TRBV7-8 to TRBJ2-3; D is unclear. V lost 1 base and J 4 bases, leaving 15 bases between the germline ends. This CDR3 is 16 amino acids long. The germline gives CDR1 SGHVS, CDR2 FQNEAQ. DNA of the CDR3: TGTGCCAGCAGCTTAGACTACGCTGCCCGGCCAGATACGCAGTATTTT. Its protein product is CASSLDYAARPDTQYF.

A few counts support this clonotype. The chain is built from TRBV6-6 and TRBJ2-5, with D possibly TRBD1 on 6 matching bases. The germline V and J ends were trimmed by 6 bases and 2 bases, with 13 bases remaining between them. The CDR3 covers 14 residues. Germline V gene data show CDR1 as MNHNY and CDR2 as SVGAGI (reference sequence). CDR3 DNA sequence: TGTGCCAGCAGCCACTCCGGGACACAAGAGACCCAGTACTTC. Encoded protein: CASSHSGTQETQYF.

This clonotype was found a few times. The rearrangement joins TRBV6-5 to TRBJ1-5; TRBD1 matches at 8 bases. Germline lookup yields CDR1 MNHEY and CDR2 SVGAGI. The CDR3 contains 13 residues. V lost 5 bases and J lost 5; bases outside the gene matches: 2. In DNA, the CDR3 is TGTGCCAGCAGTCCGGACAGGGATCAGCCCCAGCATTTT. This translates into CASSPDRDQPQHF.